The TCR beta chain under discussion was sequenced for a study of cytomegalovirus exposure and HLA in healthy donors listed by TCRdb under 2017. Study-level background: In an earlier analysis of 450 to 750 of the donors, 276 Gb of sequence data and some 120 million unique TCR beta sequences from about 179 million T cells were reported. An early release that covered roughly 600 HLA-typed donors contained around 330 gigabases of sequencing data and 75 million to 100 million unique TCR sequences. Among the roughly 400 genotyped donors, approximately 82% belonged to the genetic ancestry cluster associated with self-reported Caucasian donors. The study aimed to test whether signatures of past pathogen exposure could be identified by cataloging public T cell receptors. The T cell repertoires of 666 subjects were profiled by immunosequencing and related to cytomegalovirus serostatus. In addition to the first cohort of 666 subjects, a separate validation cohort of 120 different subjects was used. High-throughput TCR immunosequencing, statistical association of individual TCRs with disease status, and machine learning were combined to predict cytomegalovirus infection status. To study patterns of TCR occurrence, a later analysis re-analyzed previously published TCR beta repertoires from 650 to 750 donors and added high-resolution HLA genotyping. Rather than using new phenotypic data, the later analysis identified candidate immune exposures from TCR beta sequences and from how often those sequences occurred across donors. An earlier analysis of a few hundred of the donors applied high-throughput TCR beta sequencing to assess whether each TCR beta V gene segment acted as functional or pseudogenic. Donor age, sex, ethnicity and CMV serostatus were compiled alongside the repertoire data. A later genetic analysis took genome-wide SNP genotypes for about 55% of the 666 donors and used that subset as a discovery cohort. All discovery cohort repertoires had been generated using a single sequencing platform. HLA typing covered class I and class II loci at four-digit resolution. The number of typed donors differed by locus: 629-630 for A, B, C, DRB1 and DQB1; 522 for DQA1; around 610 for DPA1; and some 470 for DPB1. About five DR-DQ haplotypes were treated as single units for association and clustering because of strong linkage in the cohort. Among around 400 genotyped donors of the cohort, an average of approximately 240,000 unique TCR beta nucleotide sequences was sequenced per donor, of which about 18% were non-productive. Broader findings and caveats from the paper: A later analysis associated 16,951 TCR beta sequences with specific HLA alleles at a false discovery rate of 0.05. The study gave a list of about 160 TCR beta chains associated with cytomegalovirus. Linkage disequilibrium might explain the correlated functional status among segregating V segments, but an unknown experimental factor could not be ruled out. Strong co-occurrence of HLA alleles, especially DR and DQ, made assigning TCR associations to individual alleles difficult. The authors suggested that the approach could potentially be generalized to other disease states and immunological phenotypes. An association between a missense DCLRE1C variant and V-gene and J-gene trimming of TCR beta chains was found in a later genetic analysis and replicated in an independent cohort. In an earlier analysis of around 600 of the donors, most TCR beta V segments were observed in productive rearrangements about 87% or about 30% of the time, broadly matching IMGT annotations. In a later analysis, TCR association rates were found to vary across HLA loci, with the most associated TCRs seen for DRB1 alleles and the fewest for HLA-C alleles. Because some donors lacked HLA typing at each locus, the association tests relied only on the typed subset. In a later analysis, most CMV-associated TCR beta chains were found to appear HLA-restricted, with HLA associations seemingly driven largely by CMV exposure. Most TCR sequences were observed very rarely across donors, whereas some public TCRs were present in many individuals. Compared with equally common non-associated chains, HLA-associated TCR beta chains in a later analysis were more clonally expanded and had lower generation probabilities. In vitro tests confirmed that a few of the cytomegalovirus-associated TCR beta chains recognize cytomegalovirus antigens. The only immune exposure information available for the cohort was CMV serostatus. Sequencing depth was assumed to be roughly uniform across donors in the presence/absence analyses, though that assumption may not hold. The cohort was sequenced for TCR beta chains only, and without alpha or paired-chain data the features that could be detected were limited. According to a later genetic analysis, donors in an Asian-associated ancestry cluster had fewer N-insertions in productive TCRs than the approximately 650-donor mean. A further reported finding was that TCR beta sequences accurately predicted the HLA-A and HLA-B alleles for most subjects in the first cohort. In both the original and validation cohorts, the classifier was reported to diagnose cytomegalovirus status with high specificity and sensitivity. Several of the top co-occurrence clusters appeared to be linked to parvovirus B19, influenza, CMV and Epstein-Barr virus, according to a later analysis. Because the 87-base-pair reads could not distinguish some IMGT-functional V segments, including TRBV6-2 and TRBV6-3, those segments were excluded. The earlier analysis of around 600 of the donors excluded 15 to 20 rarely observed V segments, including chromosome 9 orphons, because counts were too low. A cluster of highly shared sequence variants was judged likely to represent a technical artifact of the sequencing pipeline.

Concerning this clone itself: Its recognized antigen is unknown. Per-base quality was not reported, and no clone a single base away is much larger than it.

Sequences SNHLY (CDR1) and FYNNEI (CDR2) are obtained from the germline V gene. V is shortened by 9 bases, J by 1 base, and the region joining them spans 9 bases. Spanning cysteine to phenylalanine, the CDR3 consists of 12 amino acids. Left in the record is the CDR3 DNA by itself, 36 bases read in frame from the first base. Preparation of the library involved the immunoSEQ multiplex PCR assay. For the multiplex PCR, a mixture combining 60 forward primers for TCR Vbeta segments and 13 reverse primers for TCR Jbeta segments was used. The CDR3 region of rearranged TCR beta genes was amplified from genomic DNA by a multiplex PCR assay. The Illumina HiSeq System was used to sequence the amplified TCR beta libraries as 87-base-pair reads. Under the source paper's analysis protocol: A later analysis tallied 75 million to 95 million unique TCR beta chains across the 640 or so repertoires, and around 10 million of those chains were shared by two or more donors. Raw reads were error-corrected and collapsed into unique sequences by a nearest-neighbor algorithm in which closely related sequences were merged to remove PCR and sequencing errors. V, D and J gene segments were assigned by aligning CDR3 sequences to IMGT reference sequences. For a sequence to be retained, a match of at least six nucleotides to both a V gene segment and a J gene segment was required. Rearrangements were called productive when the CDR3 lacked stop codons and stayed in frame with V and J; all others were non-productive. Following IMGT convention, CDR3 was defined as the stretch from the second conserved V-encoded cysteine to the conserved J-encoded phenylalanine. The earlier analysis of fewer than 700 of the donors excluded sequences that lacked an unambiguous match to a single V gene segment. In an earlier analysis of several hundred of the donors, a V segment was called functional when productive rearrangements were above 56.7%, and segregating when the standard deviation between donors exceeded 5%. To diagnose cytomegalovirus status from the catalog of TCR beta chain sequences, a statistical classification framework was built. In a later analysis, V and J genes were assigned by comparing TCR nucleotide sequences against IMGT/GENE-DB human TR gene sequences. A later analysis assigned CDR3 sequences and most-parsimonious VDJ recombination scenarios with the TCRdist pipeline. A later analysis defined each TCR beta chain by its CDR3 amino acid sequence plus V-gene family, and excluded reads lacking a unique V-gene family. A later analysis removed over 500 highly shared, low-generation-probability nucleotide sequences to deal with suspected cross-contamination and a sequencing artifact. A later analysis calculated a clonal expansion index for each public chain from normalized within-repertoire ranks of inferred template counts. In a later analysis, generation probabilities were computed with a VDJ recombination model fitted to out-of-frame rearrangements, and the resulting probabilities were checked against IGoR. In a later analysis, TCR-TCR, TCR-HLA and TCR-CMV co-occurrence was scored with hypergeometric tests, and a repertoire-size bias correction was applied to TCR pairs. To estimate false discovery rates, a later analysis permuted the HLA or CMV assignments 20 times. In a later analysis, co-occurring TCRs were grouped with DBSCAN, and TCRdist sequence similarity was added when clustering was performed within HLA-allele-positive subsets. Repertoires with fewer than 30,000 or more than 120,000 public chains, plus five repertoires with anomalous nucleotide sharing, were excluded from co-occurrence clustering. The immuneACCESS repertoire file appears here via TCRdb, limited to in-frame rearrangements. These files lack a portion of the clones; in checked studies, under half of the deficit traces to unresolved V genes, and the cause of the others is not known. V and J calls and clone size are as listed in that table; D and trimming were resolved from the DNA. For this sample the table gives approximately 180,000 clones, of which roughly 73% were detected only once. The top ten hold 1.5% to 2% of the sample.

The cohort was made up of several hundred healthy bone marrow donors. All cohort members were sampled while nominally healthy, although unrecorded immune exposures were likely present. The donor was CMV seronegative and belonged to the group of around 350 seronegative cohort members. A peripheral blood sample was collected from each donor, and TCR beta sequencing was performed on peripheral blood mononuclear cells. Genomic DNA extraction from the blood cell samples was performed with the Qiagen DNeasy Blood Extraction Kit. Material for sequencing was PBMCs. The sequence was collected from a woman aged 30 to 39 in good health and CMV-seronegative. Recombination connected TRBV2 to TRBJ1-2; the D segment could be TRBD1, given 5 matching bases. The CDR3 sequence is CASAGRNYGYTF. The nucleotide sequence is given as TGTGCCAGTGCGGGACGTAACTATGGCTACACCTTC.